This T cell receptor (beta chain) emerged from a study of human T cells and chemical hapten exposure. Across the whole study: The study lasted roughly 26 weeks, and patients were dosed weekly with diphenylcyclopropenone on the scalp throughout. The study, taken as a whole, reports: TCRs above 1 in 1000 frequency did not change with DPC sensitization. Expanded TCRs showed more large CDR3 clusters than pre-sensitization or healthy control sets.

How the authors handled the data: Sample TCR counts, which ranged from 23,224 to 690,600, had a median of approximately 100,000. TCRdb re-called the RACE reads through MiXCR, storing one row per CDR3 protein. TCRdb's processing, not the authors' own work, is the source of the V and J calls. Of about 42,000 distinct CDR3 sequences listed, 9.5% to 10% are singletons. Regarding time point: patch test 2, 6 weeks after DPC sensitization. Treatment in this sample: therapeutic diphenylcyclopropenone sensitization with weekly scalp DPC. It was unfractionated whole blood from which total RNA was extracted. CDR1 and CDR2 from the germline V gene are SGHTA and FQGNSA. The CDR3 has 14 residues. V gave up 1 base and J gave up 6 bases, with 9 bases separating them. This clonotype was recorded at least ten times. Its antigen remains unknown.

This sequence joins TRBV7-2 and TRBJ1-4, with D possibly matching TRBD1 (6 bases). The receptor's source is a woman in her 30s with alopecia areata. Some clones in this sample may be carry-over from other donors' samples. The sample consisted of whole blood, taken in connection with sensitization to the hapten diphenylcyclopropenone (DPC). The CDR3 nucleotides are TGTGCCAGCAGCTTAGATCCAGGGGATGAAAAACTGTTTTTT. Translating gives CASSLDPGDEKLFF.